Each of the 18 T cell receptor beta chains below was sequenced from the same sample in a study of blood T cell repertoires in COVID-19. TCRdb's copy holds only in-frame clones and misses some; the assay was immunoSEQ multiplex PCR. Seen here are about 130,000 clones, roughly 80% observed once, and the top ten hold 6%. The sequencing sample was made of peripheral blood. All receptors derive from a man older than 75 with COVID-19, enrolled during active disease.

This clone was seen a handful of times. This sequence joins TRBV2 and TRBJ2-5; 9 nucleotides line up with TRBD2. Germline loops: CDR1 SNHLY, CDR2 FYNNEI. The V segment lost 6 bases and the J segment 1 base; nucleotides outside the gene matches: 9. CDR3 length: 16 amino acids. CDR3 protein: CASRQSPAGGQETQYF. CDR3 sequence (DNA): TGTGCCAGCAGGCAAAGCCCAGCGGGAGGCCAAGAGACCCAGTACTTC.

The CDR3 sequence: CASSQDRTGGAYEQYF. The CDR3 DNA sequence: TGCGCCAGCAGCCAAGATAGGACAGGGGGAGCCTACGAGCAGTACTTC. V is TRBV4-1 and J is TRBJ2-7, with TRBD1 matching over 10 bases. The CDR3 extends over 16 amino acids. J was trimmed by 2 bases and V by 0 bases; bases with no gene match: 4. CDR1 MGHRA and CDR2 YSYEKL come from the germline V gene.

This sequence joins TRBV21-1 and TRBJ2-3; the table gives TRBD2 as D, unverified against the DNA. TRBV21-1 is flagged as a pseudogene. The CDR3 covers 10 residues. The CDR3 protein is CASTAGTQYF. The CDR3 DNA sequence: TGTGCCAGCACCGCGGGTACGCAGTATTTT.

The chain recombines TRBV7-3 with TRBJ2-5; the D gene is possibly TRBD1 (8 bases). The germline V gene encodes CDR1 SGHTA and CDR2 FQGTGA. The CDR3 totals 15 residues. With 1 base removed from V and 4 bases from J, the gap between germline ends came to 13 bases. CDR3 amino acids: CASSLNRGGSETQYF. The CDR3 DNA follows: TGTGCCAGCAGCTTAAACAGGGGGGGATCAGAGACCCAGTACTTC.

The genes are TRBV25-1 and TRBJ1-6, with 9 nucleotides matching TRBD1. CDR1 and CDR2 from the germline V gene are MGHDK and SYGVNS. This CDR3 has 16 residues. V was pared by 5 bases and J by 9 bases, with 11 bases of the junction left unmatched. The CDR3: CASSSPGTGWGSPLHF. The CDR3 bases are TGTGCCAGCAGTTCCCCCGGGACAGGGTGGGGTTCACCCCTCCACTTT.

The chain links TRBV19 to TRBJ2-7, with 7 bases aligning to TRBD2. Germline V gene lookup returns CDR1 LNHDA and CDR2 SQIVND (reference sequence). This CDR3 region has 13 residues. V lost 3 bases to trimming and J lost 2 bases; unmatched junction nucleotides: 1. Here the CDR3 DNA reads TGTGCCAGTAGTATCCGGGAGGCCTACGAGCAGTACTTC. Protein sequence: CASSIREAYEQYF.

This chain uses TRBV28 with TRBJ2-2; 15 nucleotides match TRBD2. The length of the CDR3 is 16 residues. The germline gives CDR1 MDHEN, CDR2 SYDVKM. V lost 4 bases to trimming and J lost 4 bases; unmatched junction nucleotides: 1. CDR3 nucleotides: TGTGCCAGCAGTTCGGGACTAGCGGGGGGCACCGGGGAGCTGTTTTTT. It yields the protein CASSSGLAGGTGELFF.

This clone was picked up many times. The chain has TRBV6-5 and TRBJ1-4; D might be TRBD1 (6 bases). V was clipped by 6 bases and J by 4 bases, with 15 bases between them. Germline V gene data show CDR1 as MNHEY and CDR2 as SVGAGI. This CDR3 has 15 amino acids. CDR3 protein: CASSHLTGHNEKLFF. CDR3 bases: TGTGCCAGCAGCCACTTGACAGGCCATAATGAAAAACTGTTTTTT.

This clone was seen a few times. The chain links TRBV5-1 to TRBJ1-4; D remains unclear. There are 14 residues in the CDR3. CDR1 and CDR2 from the germline V gene are SGHRS and YFSETQ. With 3 bases removed from V and 7 bases from J, the gap between germline ends came to 13 bases. CDR3 region: CASSSDPNGEKLFF. The DNA of the CDR3 is TGCGCCAGCAGCTCTGATCCTAACGGTGAAAAACTGTTTTTT.

This sequence joins TRBV7-3 and TRBJ2-1; 12 bases are shared with TRBD2. The ends lost 0 bases at V and 5 bases at J; junction bases unmatched: 11. The germline gives CDR1 SGHTA, CDR2 FQGTGA. This CDR3 has 19 residues. CDR3 nucleotide sequence: TGTGCCAGCAGCTTAACCGGCCGACTAGCGGGAGCGGGGGACAATGAGCAGTTCTTC. Amino acids: CASSLTGRLAGAGDNEQFF.

This chain links TRBV29-1 with TRBJ2-7; TRBD1 is a possible D gene (5 bases). This CDR3 has 13 residues. Germline CDR1 and CDR2: SQVTM and ANQGSEA. With 6 bases removed from V and 4 bases from J, the gap between germline ends came to 16 bases. CDR3 sequence (DNA): TGCAGCGTAGCAAAACAGGAAGGGTACGAGCAGTACTTC. This gives the protein CSVAKQEGYEQYF.

The chain uses TRBV18 and TRBJ2-2, with no clear D. The germline CDR1 and CDR2 sequences are KGHSH and LQKENI. The CDR3 contains 13 residues. Trimming shortened V by 0 bases and J by 4 bases, and 3 bases separated the two germline ends. The CDR3 loop reads CASSPPSTGELFF. Written as DNA, the CDR3 is TGTGCCAGCTCACCACCGAGCACCGGGGAGCTGTTTTTT. Filled out from reference TRBV18 and TRBJ2-2, the complete variable domain reads NAGVMQNPRHLVRRRGQEARLRCSPMKGHSHVYWYRQLPEEGLKFMVYLQKENIIDESGMPKERFSAEFPKEGPSILRIQQVVRGDSAAYFCASSPPSTGELFFGEGSRLTVL.

This clone was observed a single time. This rearrangement joins TRBV30 to TRBJ2-7; no clear D. Germline V gene lookup returns CDR1 GTSNPN and CDR2 SVGIG (reference sequence). V was pared by 2 bases and J by 4 bases, with 12 bases between. The CDR3 runs 13 residues. This CDR3 is CAWSRLERYEQYF. DNA for the CDR3: TGTGCCTGGAGTAGGCTAGAGAGGTACGAGCAGTACTTC. Using reference TRBV30 and TRBJ2-7 for the parts outside the CDR3, the full variable domain is SQTIHQWPATLVQPVGSPLSLECTVEGTSNPNLYWYRQAAGRGLQLLFYSVGIGQISSEVPQNLSASRPQDRQFILSSKKLLLSDSGFYLCAWSRLERYEQYFGPGTRLTVT.

The rearrangement joins TRBV29-1 to TRBJ2-1; D is perhaps TRBD1 (5 bases). The CDR3 consists of 15 residues. Germline CDR1 reads SQVTM; CDR2 reads ANQGSEA. The V gene lost 0 bases and the J gene lost 4 bases, with 13 bases spanning the gap. CDR3 sequence reads: CSVEEGAGLYNEQFF. CDR3 DNA sequence: TGCAGCGTTGAAGAGGGCGCAGGGTTATACAATGAGCAGTTCTTC.

The CDR3 DNA is TGTGCCAGCAGCGCAAGCGGGTTGACAGAGGTAGATACGCAGTATTTT. Its protein product is CASSASGLTEVDTQYF. The rearrangement uses TRBV7-9 and TRBJ2-3; D is perhaps TRBD2 (6 bases). V lost 5 bases and J lost 5, with 20 bases in between. Germline V gene sequence: CDR1 SEHNR, CDR2 FQNEAQ (reference sequence). The CDR3 is made up of 16 amino acids.

V is TRBV14 and J is TRBJ2-2; D gene unclear. The CDR3 runs 15 residues. V was pared by 3 bases and J by 4 bases, with 12 bases between. The germline V gene encodes CDR1 SGHDN and CDR2 FVKESK. The CDR3 here is CASSQIELSTGELFF. CDR3 nucleotide sequence: TGTGCCAGCAGCCAGATAGAATTGAGCACCGGGGAGCTGTTTTTT.

Only a few counts were recorded for this clone. The chain employs TRBV5-1 and TRBJ2-1; TRBD2 is a possible D gene (6 bases). Germline V gene sequence: CDR1 SGHRS, CDR2 YFSETQ. CDR3 length: 15 amino acids. Between the trimmed V and J ends, which lost 0 bases and 6 bases, there was a span of 13 bases. DNA for the CDR3: TGCGCCAGCAGCTTGGTACCGGGACTCGGCAATGAGCAGTTCTTC. Its translation is CASSLVPGLGNEQFF. Variable domain in full (rest from reference TRBV5-1 and TRBJ2-1): KAGVTQTPRYLIKTRGQQVTLSCSPISGHRSVSWYQQTPGQGLQFLFEYFSETQRNKGNFPGRFSGRQFSNSRSEMNVSTLELGDSALYLCASSLVPGLGNEQFFGPGTRLTVL.

The sample holds one count of this clone. The chain has TRBV5-6 and TRBJ2-7; 8 bases are shared with TRBD1. The ends lost 3 bases at V and 6 bases at J; junction bases unmatched: 2. The CDR3 extends over 12 amino acids. Germline V gene sequence: CDR1 SGHDT, CDR2 YYEEEE. CDR3 sequence: CASSYDRGEQYF. The CDR3 DNA sequence: TGTGCCAGCAGCTACGACAGGGGCGAGCAGTACTTC.